Below, 24 T cell receptor beta chains from the same sample are listed, as sequenced in a study of blood T cell repertoires in COVID-19 (TCRdb year 2020). Libraries were made using the immunoSEQ multiplex PCR assay. The clones in this table, taken by TCRdb from immuneACCESS, are in-frame only. Not every clone is retained; where verified, under half of the shortfall comes from an unresolved V gene, and the cause of the rest is unknown. The sample data list about 330,000 clones, and 92% of these were observed just once. 18% of the sample is held by the ten biggest clonotypes. Sequencing used PBMCs or T cells enriched from blood (not recorded which). The receptor source for this set is a woman in her 30s who had recovered from COVID-19.

The chain employs TRBV4-2 and TRBJ2-4, with 7 bases aligning to TRBD2. The CDR3 spans 15 residues. After removal of 0 bases from V and 8 bases from J, the junction contained 7 bases not matched to a gene. CDR1 is LGHNA, CDR2 YNFKEQ, per germline. CDR3 coding DNA: TGTGCCAGCAGCCAAGATGCCAGGGCGGGGGACATTCAGTACTTC. The encoded protein is CASSQDARAGDIQYF.

V is TRBV19 and J is TRBJ2-2; no clear D gene. V lost 5 bases and J 4 bases, leaving 5 bases between the germline ends. Germline values: CDR1 LNHDA, CDR2 SQIVND (reference sequence). The CDR3 is 12 amino acids. The CDR3 here is CASSLSTGELFF. Written as DNA, the CDR3 is TGTGCCAGTAGTCTGAGCACCGGGGAGCTGTTTTTT.

CDR3: CASRNGLADYNEQFF. In DNA form, the CDR3 reads TGTGCCAGCAGAAATGGACTAGCGGACTACAATGAGCAGTTCTTC. This chain connects TRBV2 to TRBJ2-1; 10 nucleotides align to TRBD2. The germline V gene encodes CDR1 SNHLY and CDR2 FYNNEI. The CDR3 spans 15 residues. The ends lost 6 bases at V and 3 bases at J; junction bases unmatched: 5.

This rearrangement joins TRBV28 to TRBJ2-3; TRBD2 is a possible D gene (6 bases). This CDR3 is built from 14 residues. Trimming removed 4 bases from V and 5 bases from J, with 13 bases in between. CDR1 and CDR2 (germline): MDHEN, SYDVKM. The chain's CDR3 is CASSSGSQKDTQYF. CDR3 DNA: TGTGCCAGCAGTTCCGGGAGTCAGAAAGATACGCAGTATTTT.

As concerns this clone: The sample has other DNA sequences that encode this CDR3 too. The chain carries TRBV9 and TRBJ2-1, with TRBD2 identical over 9 bases. CDR1 is SGDLS and CDR2 is YYNGEE in the germline V gene. The CDR3 loop spans 17 amino acids. V gave up 0 bases and J gave up 0 bases; unmatched junction bases: 4. The CDR3 is CASSVGLAESSYNEQFF. The DNA for the CDR3 is TGTGCCAGCAGCGTAGGACTAGCGGAGAGCTCCTACAATGAGCAGTTCTTC.

Notes on this clone: No DNA is shown, since the ends of the CDR3 on it are uncertain; the CDR3 is the one TCRdb lists. The chain couples TRBV6-1 to TRBJ1-2; the table calls TRBD1, which could not be checked here. Germline V gene lookup returns CDR1 MNHNS and CDR2 SASEGT. The CDR3 is 14 amino acids long, termini counted. CDR3 sequence: CASSDRHPVGVGTF.

As DNA, the CDR3 is TGTGCCAGTAGTCCAGACAGGGCTAATGAAAAACTGTTTTTT. As protein: CASSPDRANEKLFF. The J gene is TRBJ1-4, the V gene TRBV19, with TRBD1 matching over 7 bases. Trimming at V came to 5 bases and at J to 3 bases, leaving 3 bases not matched to a gene. The CDR3 totals 14 residues. CDR1 is LNHDA and CDR2 is SQIVND in the germline V gene (reference sequence).

The CDR3 nucleotides are TGTGCCAGCAGCGTAGGGAGGGGGCTAGCGGGTTTCGGAGATACGCAGTATTTT. Translated: CASSVGRGLAGFGDTQYF. J is TRBJ2-3 and V is TRBV9; tentatively, D is TRBD2 (8 bases). This CDR3 has 18 residues. Germline assignment: CDR1 SGDLS and CDR2 YYNGEE. Trimming took off 0 bases at V and 5 bases at J, with 22 bases between the two ends.

The chain carries TRBV3-1 (or the pseudogene TRBV3-2) and TRBJ2-1, with TRBD2 as a possible D gene (6 bases). Germline loops: CDR1 LGHDT, CDR2 YNNKEL (reference sequence). The V and J ends lost 1 base and 10 bases respectively, with 8 bases between them. The CDR3 loop spans 12 amino acids. CDR3 amino acids: CASSQVGREQFF. The CDR3 nucleotides are TGTGCCAGCAGCCAAGTCGGGAGAGAGCAGTTCTTC.

CDR3 amino acids: CASSWSGGYTF. Here the CDR3 DNA reads TGTGCCAGCAGTTGGTCAGGTGGCTACACCTTC. The chain employs TRBV28 and TRBJ1-2; D remains ambiguous. CDR3 length: 11 amino acids. V was cut by 4 bases and J by 7 bases, with 7 bases left in between. CDR1 and CDR2 (germline): MDHEN, SYDVKM.

The chain carries TRBV12-3 or TRBV12-4 and TRBJ1-5, with D possibly matching TRBD1 (6 bases). The CDR3 loop spans 13 amino acids. V dropped 6 bases and J dropped 5 bases, with 11 bases sitting between them. The CDR3 DNA sequence: TGTGCCAGCAGCGCACAGGGACATCAGCCCCAGCATTTT. Translated: CASSAQGHQPQHF.

This chain uses TRBV9 with TRBJ2-7; 7 bases line up with TRBD2. The CDR3 length is 14 residues. The J segment lost 0 bases and the V segment lost 3 bases, leaving 3 bases of the junction unmatched. Looked up from germline, CDR1 is SGDLS and CDR2 is YYNGEE. In DNA, the CDR3 is TGTGCCAGCAGCGCTCGGGGGGACTCCTACGAGCAGTACTTC. Translation: CASSARGDSYEQYF.

The J gene is TRBJ2-1, the V gene TRBV5-1, with TRBD2 as a possible D gene (6 bases). Between the trimmed V and J ends, which lost 2 bases and 9 bases, there was a span of 24 bases. Germline assignment: CDR1 SGHRS and CDR2 YFSETQ. The CDR3 loop spans 17 amino acids. The DNA for the CDR3 is TGCGCCAGCAGCTTAATGGTCTACGCTAGCGTATCCGGTGAGCAGTTCTTC. This sequence encodes CASSLMVYASVSGEQFF.

This sequence joins TRBV9 and TRBJ1-2; D not resolved. The CDR3 consists of 13 residues. CDR1 SGDLS and CDR2 YYNGEE come from the germline V gene. Trimming shortened V by 3 bases and J by 2 bases, and 8 bases separated the two germline ends. CDR3 DNA: TGTGCCAGCAGCGCAAACAGCAACTATGGCTACACCTTC. This gives the protein CASSANSNYGYTF.

This chain uses TRBV11-2 with TRBJ1-1; tentatively, D is TRBD1 (5 bases). Germline V gene data show CDR1 as SGHAT and CDR2 as FQNNGV. The CDR3 sequence is 13 residues long. V gave up 4 bases and J gave up 5 bases, with 11 bases separating them. The CDR3 DNA reads as TGTGCCAGCAGCTCTAGGGGCGTGACTGAAGCTTTCTTT. This gives the protein CASSSRGVTEAFF.

The chain carries TRBV3-1 (or the pseudogene TRBV3-2) and TRBJ1-2, with 8 nucleotides matching TRBD1. With 0 bases clipped from V and 4 bases from J, the junction kept 4 bases outside the gene matches. This CDR3 has 15 residues. CDR1 is LGHDT, CDR2 YNNKEL, per germline (reference sequence). In DNA, the CDR3 is TGTGCCAGCAGCCAAGATTCAGGGGGCCGCTATGGCTACACCTTC. Residues: CASSQDSGGRYGYTF.

The chain uses TRBV2 and TRBJ1-4, with D possibly TRBD1 on 5 matching bases. Germline loops: CDR1 SNHLY, CDR2 FYNNEI. This CDR3 has 11 residues. Between the trimmed V and J ends, which lost 2 bases and 15 bases, there was a span of 10 bases. The CDR3 here is CASSERPGVFF. The CDR3 region has the DNA TGTGCCAGCAGTGAACGCCCGGGGGTGTTTTTT.

This clone was picked up one time. Distinct nucleotide sequences in the sample also encode this CDR3. This chain links TRBV28 with TRBJ1-4; TRBD1 matches at 7 bases. There are 13 residues in the CDR3. CDR1 is MDHEN and CDR2 is SYDVKM in the germline V gene. V lost 5 bases and J lost 6; bases outside the gene matches: 3. CDR3: CASSAGQDEKLFF. The CDR3 DNA sequence: TGTGCCAGCAGTGCCGGACAGGATGAAAAACTGTTTTTT.

The chain employs TRBV27 and TRBJ1-1, with D possibly matching TRBD1 (5 bases). Germline loops: CDR1 MNHEY, CDR2 SMNVEV (reference sequence). Trimming pared 3 bases from V and 1 base from J, leaving 12 bases between. The length of the CDR3 is 15 residues. DNA for the CDR3: TGTGCCAGCAGTTTGTCAGGGTCATCGAACACTGAAGCTTTCTTT. Encoded protein: CASSLSGSSNTEAFF.

The CDR3 loop reads CASSLQGMNTEAFF. CDR3 bases: TGTGCCAGCAGTTTACAGGGAATGAACACTGAAGCTTTCTTT. This chain connects TRBV2 to TRBJ1-1; maybe TRBD1 (6 bases). This CDR3 spans 14 amino acids. V lost 5 bases and J lost 0, with 10 bases in between. CDR1 SNHLY and CDR2 FYNNEI come from the germline V gene.

The chain recombines TRBV6-2 or TRBV6-3 with TRBJ2-7; 13 nucleotides align to TRBD2. The CDR3 contains 17 residues. V lost 5 bases, J lost 5 bases, and 12 bases stayed unmatched. Germline lookup yields CDR1 MNHEY and CDR2 SVGEGT. CDR3: CASSLRTSGSRRDEQYF. CDR3 DNA: TGTGCCAGCAGTCTTCGGACTAGCGGGAGTAGGAGAGACGAGCAGTACTTC.

This rearrangement joins TRBV9 to TRBJ1-4; no definite D call. CDR3 length: 15 residues. CDR1 is SGDLS, CDR2 YYNGEE, per germline. V shed 0 bases and J shed 4 bases, with 10 bases lying between them. The CDR3 DNA reads TGTGCCAGCAGCGTAGACGGGCGGGTTAATGAAAAACTGTTTTTT. Encoded protein: CASSVDGRVNEKLFF.

As DNA, the CDR3 is TGCACGGCGACCTCAGGCAATGAGCAGTTCTTC. Translation gives CTATSGNEQFF. V and J are TRBV20-1 and TRBJ2-1; the D is unclear. From germline, CDR1 is DFQATT and CDR2 SNEGSKA (reference sequence). The CDR3 runs 11 residues.

V usage is TRBV19 and J usage is TRBJ1-6; 7 bases are shared with TRBD1. CDR3 size: 15 residues. CDR1 LNHDA and CDR2 SQIVND come from the germline V gene (reference sequence). The J segment lost 6 bases and the V segment lost 4 bases, leaving 6 bases of the junction unmatched. For the CDR3, the DNA is TGTGCCAGTAGTACGGGACAGCGAAGTAATTCACCCCTCCACTTT. This gives the protein CASSTGQRSNSPLHF.